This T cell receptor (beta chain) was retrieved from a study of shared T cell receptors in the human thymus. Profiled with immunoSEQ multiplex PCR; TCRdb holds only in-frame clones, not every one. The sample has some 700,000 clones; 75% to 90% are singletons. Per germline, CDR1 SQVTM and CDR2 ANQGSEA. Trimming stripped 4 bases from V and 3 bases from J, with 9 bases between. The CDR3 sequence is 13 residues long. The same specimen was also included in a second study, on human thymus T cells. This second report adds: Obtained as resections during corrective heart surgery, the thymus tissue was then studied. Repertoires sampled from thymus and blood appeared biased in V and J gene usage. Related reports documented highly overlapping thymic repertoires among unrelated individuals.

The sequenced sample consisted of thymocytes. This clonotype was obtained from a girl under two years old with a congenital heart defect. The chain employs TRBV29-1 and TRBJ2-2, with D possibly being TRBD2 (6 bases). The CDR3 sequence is CSVGGEDTGELFF. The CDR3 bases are TGCAGCGTTGGAGGGGAGGACACCGGGGAGCTGTTTTTT.